The 21 T cell receptor beta chains listed next were all sequenced from one sample in a study of blood T cell repertoires in COVID-19. The assay was immunoSEQ multiplex PCR, and TCRdb's table has in-frame clones only and misses some. The sample has approximately 140,000 clones, 75% to 90% seen once; the top ten hold about 4.2%. The sequenced material came from peripheral blood. These receptors all stem from a woman in her fifties or sixties with active or convalescent COVID-19.

This chain uses TRBV11-2 with TRBJ1-2; TRBD1 matches at 7 bases. This CDR3 comprises 18 residues. Germline V gene sequence: CDR1 SGHAT, CDR2 FQNNGV. The V segment lost 1 base and the J segment 3 bases; nucleotides outside the gene matches: 14. CDR3 sequence: CASSLGGGLQGVYYGYTF. DNA of the CDR3: TGTGCCAGCAGCTTAGGCGGGGGGCTCCAGGGGGTCTACTATGGCTACACCTTC.

This chain connects TRBV10-1 to TRBJ1-2; 7 bases agree with TRBD1. Unmatched junction bases numbered 10, after V lost 6 bases and J lost 0 bases. The CDR3 is 16 residues long. Germline lookup yields CDR1 WNHNN and CDR2 SYGVQD (reference sequence). The CDR3 reads CASRVPGQRANYGYTF. Here the CDR3 DNA reads TGCGCCAGCAGGGTTCCGGGACAGCGAGCTAACTATGGCTACACCTTC.

This clone was detected once. The rearrangement links TRBV5-6 to TRBJ1-4; D might be TRBD1 (5 bases). CDR1 is SGHDT and CDR2 is YYEEEE in the germline V gene. This CDR3 comprises 16 residues. V lost 4 bases and J 7 bases, leaving 20 bases between the germline ends. The CDR3 sequence: CASSPAGDGVVEKLFF. CDR3 DNA sequence: TGTGCCAGCAGCCCAGCGGGGGATGGGGTTGTTGAAAAACTGTTTTTT.

This clone was seen only a few times. Here the CDR3 reads CASSQARGSSYNEQFF. CDR3 DNA sequence: TGTGCCAGCAGCCAAGCCCGGGGGAGCTCCTACAATGAGCAGTTCTTC. The chain employs TRBV3-1 (or the pseudogene TRBV3-2) and TRBJ2-1; maybe TRBD2 (6 bases). The germline V and J ends were trimmed by 1 base and 0 bases, with 10 bases remaining between them. CDR1 and CDR2 (germline): LGHDT, YNNKEL (reference sequence). The CDR3 length is 16 residues.

As to this clone: Within the sample, other DNA sequences also encode this same CDR3. V is TRBV19 and J is TRBJ1-5; 8 bases agree with TRBD1. The germline V gene has CDR1 LNHDA and CDR2 SQIVND (reference sequence). CDR3 length equals 14 residues. Trimming removed 5 bases from V and 2 bases from J; junction bases left unmatched: 2. The DNA of the CDR3 is TGTGCCAGTAGTGGACAGGGTGGCAATCAGCCCCAGCATTTT. Its protein is CASSGQGGNQPQHF.

A few counts support this clone. The chain carries TRBV9 and TRBJ2-3, with D possibly TRBD1 on 6 matching bases. Germline values: CDR1 SGDLS, CDR2 YYNGEE. This CDR3 has 14 amino acids. Trimming pared 4 bases from V and 0 bases from J, leaving 9 bases between. CDR3 DNA: TGTGCCAGCAGCCCGACAGGTAGCACAGATACGCAGTATTTT. As protein: CASSPTGSTDTQYF.

This clone was recorded a few times. The chain employs TRBV5-6 and TRBJ1-1; 9 bases line up with TRBD1. The germline V gene has CDR1 SGHDT and CDR2 YYEEEE. This CDR3 contains 15 residues. The V and J ends lost 5 bases and 2 bases, in that order; junction bases with no gene match: 7. CDR3 in amino acids: CASSRMDRGNTEAFF. Written as DNA, the CDR3 is TGTGCCAGCAGTCGAATGGACAGGGGAAACACTGAAGCTTTCTTT.

The CDR3 loop is CASSVWNTEAFF. DNA of the CDR3: TGTGCCAGCAGTGTCTGGAACACTGAAGCTTTCTTT. The chain joins TRBV2 to TRBJ1-1, with D uncertain. This CDR3 is built from 12 residues. The V gene lost 4 bases and the J gene lost 1 base, with 4 bases spanning the gap. The germline gives CDR1 SNHLY, CDR2 FYNNEI.

This sequence joins TRBV4-3 and TRBJ2-1; 12 nucleotides agree with TRBD2. CDR3 size: 17 residues. The ends lost 0 bases at V and 12 bases at J; junction bases unmatched: 12. Germline loops: CDR1 LGHNA, CDR2 YSLEER. The CDR3 sequence: CASSQEGLAGGLSRQFF. The CDR3 nucleotides are TGCGCCAGCAGCCAAGAGGGGCTAGCGGGGGGGCTAAGCCGGCAGTTCTTC.

The V and J genes are TRBV7-9 and TRBJ1-5, with unresolved D. V was cut by 4 bases and J by 2 bases, with 9 bases left in between. CDR1 and CDR2 (germline): SEHNR, FQNEAQ (reference sequence). This CDR3 region has 14 residues. CDR3 sequence: CASSSDGGNQPQHF. The DNA for the CDR3 is TGTGCCAGCAGCTCCGACGGGGGCAATCAGCCCCAGCATTTT.

This clone was seen once. The V gene is TRBV7-6, the J gene TRBJ2-3; TRBD1 agrees at 8 bases. The CDR3 loop spans 15 amino acids. The J segment lost 1 base and the V segment lost 1 base, leaving 1 base of the junction unmatched. CDR1 and CDR2 from the germline V gene are SGHVS and FNYEAQ. The CDR3 bases are TGTGCCAGCAGCTTAGGGGACAGGCGCACAGATACGCAGTATTTT. Its protein is CASSLGDRRTDTQYF. Variable domain in full (rest from reference TRBV7-6 and TRBJ2-3): GAGVSQSPRYKVTKRGQDVALRCDPISGHVSLYWYRQALGQGPEFLTYFNYEAQQDKSGLPNDRFSAERPEGSISTLTIQRTEQRDSAMYRCASSLGDRRTDTQYFGPGTRLTVL.

This clone was counted a few times. The chain joins TRBV3-1 (or the pseudogene TRBV3-2) to TRBJ2-2, with a tentative D call TRBD1 (6 bases). The CDR3 has 14 amino acids. Looked up from germline, CDR1 is LGHDT and CDR2 is YNNKEL (reference sequence). With 4 bases removed from V and 5 bases from J, the gap between germline ends came to 11 bases. The CDR3 DNA follows: TGTGCCAGCAGCCCAACGACAGGTACCGGGGAGCTGTTTTTT. As protein: CASSPTTGTGELFF.

The chain carries TRBV19 and TRBJ1-6, with a tentative D call TRBD1 (6 bases). This CDR3 is 15 amino acids long. V lost 7 bases, J lost 6 bases, and 16 bases lay in between. In germline, CDR1 is LNHDA, CDR2 SQIVND (reference sequence). DNA of the CDR3: TGTGCCAGTACCGTCGGACAGCCGCTTAATTCACCCCTCCACTTT. Translating it yields CASTVGQPLNSPLHF.

The chain employs TRBV5-1 and TRBJ2-3, with D tentatively TRBD2 (6 bases). The germline V gene encodes CDR1 SGHRS and CDR2 YFSETQ. V was pared by 0 bases and J by 0 bases, with 8 bases between. CDR3 length equals 15 residues. The CDR3 nucleotides read TGCGCCAGCAGCTTGGCCGGGACTAGCACAGATACGCAGTATTTT. This gives the protein CASSLAGTSTDTQYF.

This sequence joins TRBV2 and TRBJ1-2; 8 bases are shared with TRBD1. The V segment lost 6 bases and the J segment 3 bases; nucleotides outside the gene matches: 6. The CDR3 runs 14 residues. CDR1 is SNHLY, CDR2 FYNNEI, per germline. CDR3 DNA: TGTGCCAGCAGCCTGGACAGGGACGACTATGGCTACACCTTC. Translation gives CASSLDRDDYGYTF.

This chain connects TRBV30 to TRBJ1-3; D gene uncertain. The length of the CDR3 is 13 residues. Germline V gene sequence: CDR1 GTSNPN, CDR2 SVGIG (reference sequence). The V end was cut by 0 bases, the J end by 4 bases, with 7 bases between. CDR3 sequence: CAWSVVRGNTIYF. CDR3 in DNA: TGTGCCTGGAGTGTTGTCAGGGGAAACACCATATATTTT.

Only one count was recorded for this clone. J is TRBJ2-4 and V is TRBV28; TRBD2 matches 10 bases. V trimming: 3 bases; J trimming: 3 bases; junction bases outside the gene matches: 2. Germline V gene lookup returns CDR1 MDHEN and CDR2 SYDVKM. CDR3 size: 15 residues. The DNA for the CDR3 is TGTGCCAGCAGTTTTTGGACTAGCGGCAAAAACATTCAGTACTTC. It specifies CASSFWTSGKNIQYF.

Notes on this clone: Other DNA variants within this sample encode the same CDR3. The V gene is TRBV6-5, the J gene TRBJ1-2; D is undetermined. CDR1 and CDR2 from the germline V gene are MNHEY and SVGAGI. Trimming cost V 0 bases and J 2 bases, with 10 bases left between them. The CDR3 has 15 residues. The CDR3 DNA reads as TGTGCCAGCAGTTACTCACCTGGCGGGAACTATGGCTACACCTTC. This codes for CASSYSPGGNYGYTF.

The chain recombines TRBV6-2 or TRBV6-3 with TRBJ1-5; 7 positions match TRBD1. Germline V gene lookup returns CDR1 MNHEY and CDR2 SVGEGT. This CDR3 contains 16 residues. The V and J ends lost 2 bases and 1 base, in that order; junction bases with no gene match: 5. The CDR3 protein is CASSYRGGLSNQPQHF. The CDR3 region has the DNA TGTGCCAGCAGTTACCGAGGGGGCCTCAGCAATCAGCCCCAGCATTTT.

The chain couples TRBV5-1 to TRBJ1-4; the match to TRBD1 covers 7 bases. The CDR3 is made up of 16 amino acids. The germline CDR1 and CDR2 sequences are SGHRS and YFSETQ. Trimming removed 4 bases from V and 5 bases from J; junction bases left unmatched: 11. The CDR3 spells CASSRGTGTENEKLFF. The DNA of the CDR3 is TGCGCCAGCAGCAGGGGGACCGGGACAGAGAATGAAAAACTGTTTTTT.

V and J are TRBV6-5 and TRBJ1-6, with D possibly TRBD1 on 6 matching bases. In germline, CDR1 is MNHEY, CDR2 SVGAGI. V shed 5 bases and J shed 7 bases, with 15 bases lying between them. The CDR3 contains 15 residues. The DNA for the CDR3 is TGTGCCAGCAGTACGGGACACGTGGGAAATTCACCCCTCCACTTT. Its protein product is CASSTGHVGNSPLHF.